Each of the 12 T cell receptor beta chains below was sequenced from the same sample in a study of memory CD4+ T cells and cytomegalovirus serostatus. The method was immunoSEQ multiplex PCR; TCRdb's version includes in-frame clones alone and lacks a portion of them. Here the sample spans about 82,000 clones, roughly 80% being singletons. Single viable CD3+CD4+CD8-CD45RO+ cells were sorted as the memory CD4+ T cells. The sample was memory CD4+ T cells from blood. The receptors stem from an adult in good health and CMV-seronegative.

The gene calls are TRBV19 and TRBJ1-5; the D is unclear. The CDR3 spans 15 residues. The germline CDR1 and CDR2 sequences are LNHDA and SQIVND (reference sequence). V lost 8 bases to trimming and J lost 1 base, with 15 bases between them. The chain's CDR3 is CASSRALGSNQPQHF. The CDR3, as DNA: TGTGCCAGTTCCCGGGCCCTCGGGAGCAATCAGCCCCAGCATTTT. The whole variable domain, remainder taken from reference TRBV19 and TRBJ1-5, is DGGITQSPKYLFRKEGQNVTLSCEQNLNHDAMYWYRQDPGQGLRLIYYSQIVNDFQKGDIAEGYSVSREKKESFPLTVTSAQKNPTAFYLCASSRALGSNQPQHFGDGTRLSIL.

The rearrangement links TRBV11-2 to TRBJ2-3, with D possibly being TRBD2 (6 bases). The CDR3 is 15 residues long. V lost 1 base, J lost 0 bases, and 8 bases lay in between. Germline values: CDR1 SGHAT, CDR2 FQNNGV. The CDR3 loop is CASSLVGTSTDTQYF. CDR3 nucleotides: TGTGCCAGCAGCTTAGTTGGGACTAGCACAGATACGCAGTATTTT.

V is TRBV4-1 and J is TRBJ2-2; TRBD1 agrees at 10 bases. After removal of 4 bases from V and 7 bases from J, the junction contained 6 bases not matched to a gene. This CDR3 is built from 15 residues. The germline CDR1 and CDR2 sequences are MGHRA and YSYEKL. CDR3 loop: CASSRPDRGNGELFF. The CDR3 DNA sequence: TGCGCCAGCAGCCGACCGGACAGGGGGAACGGGGAGCTGTTTTTT.

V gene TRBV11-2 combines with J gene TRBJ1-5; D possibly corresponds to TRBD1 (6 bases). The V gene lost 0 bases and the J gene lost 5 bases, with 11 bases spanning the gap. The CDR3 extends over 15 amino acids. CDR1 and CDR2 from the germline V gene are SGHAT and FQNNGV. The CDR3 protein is CASSLDRDTHQPQHF. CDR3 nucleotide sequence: TGTGCCAGCAGCTTAGATAGGGACACTCATCAGCCCCAGCATTTT.

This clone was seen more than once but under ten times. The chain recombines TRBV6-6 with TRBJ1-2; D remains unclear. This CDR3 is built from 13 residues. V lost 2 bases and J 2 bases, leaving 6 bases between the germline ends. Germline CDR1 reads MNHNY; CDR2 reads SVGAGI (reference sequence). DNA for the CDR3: TGTGCCAGCAGTTACGGTCAGAACTATGGCTACACCTTC. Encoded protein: CASSYGQNYGYTF.

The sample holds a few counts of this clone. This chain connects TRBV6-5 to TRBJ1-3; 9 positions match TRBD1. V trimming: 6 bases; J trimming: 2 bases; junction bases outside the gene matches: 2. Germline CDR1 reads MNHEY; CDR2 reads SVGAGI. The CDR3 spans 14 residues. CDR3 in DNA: TGTGCCAGCAGCCACAGGGGGCCTGGAAACACCATATATTTT. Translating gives CASSHRGPGNTIYF.

Written as DNA, the CDR3 is TGTGCCACACGACTGGAGGCTGGAAACACCATATATTTT. Protein product: CATRLEAGNTIYF. The gene calls are TRBV7-9 and TRBJ1-3; D is unresolved. The germline V and J ends were trimmed by 10 bases and 2 bases, with 12 bases remaining between them. The CDR3 loop spans 13 amino acids. CDR1 is SEHNR, CDR2 FQNEAQ, per germline (reference sequence).

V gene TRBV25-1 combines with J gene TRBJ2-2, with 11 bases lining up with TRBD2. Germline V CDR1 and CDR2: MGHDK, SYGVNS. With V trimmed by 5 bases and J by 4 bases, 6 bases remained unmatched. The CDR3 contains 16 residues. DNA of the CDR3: TGTGCCAGCAGTCGTAGCGGGGGGGCGGTCACCGGGGAGCTGTTTTTT. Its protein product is CASSRSGGAVTGELFF. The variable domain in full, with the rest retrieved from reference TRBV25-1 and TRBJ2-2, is EADIYQTPRYLVIGTGKKITLECSQTMGHDKMYWYQQDPGMELHLIHYSYGVNSTEKGDLSSESTVSRIRTEHFPLTLESARPSHTSQYLCASSRSGGAVTGELFFGEGSRLTVL.

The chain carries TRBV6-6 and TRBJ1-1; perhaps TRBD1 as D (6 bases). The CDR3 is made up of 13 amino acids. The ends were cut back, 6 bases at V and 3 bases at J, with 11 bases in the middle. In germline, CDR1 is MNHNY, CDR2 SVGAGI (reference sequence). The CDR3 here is CASRTGGDTEAFF. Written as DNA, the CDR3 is TGTGCCAGCAGGACAGGAGGAGACACTGAAGCTTTCTTT.

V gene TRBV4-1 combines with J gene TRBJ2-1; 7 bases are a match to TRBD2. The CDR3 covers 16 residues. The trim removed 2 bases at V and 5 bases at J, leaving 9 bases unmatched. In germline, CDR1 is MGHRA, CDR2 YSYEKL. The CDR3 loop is CASSQNPSGANNEQFF. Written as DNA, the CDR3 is TGCGCCAGCAGCCAAAACCCAAGCGGGGCGAACAATGAGCAGTTCTTC.

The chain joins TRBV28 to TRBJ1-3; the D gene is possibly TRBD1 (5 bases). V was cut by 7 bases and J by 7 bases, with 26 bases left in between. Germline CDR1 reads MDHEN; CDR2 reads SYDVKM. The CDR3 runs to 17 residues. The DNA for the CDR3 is TGTGCCAGCACCTTGTATGGGAGGGGCGCGTGGTGGAACACCATATATTTT. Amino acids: CASTLYGRGAWWNTIYF.

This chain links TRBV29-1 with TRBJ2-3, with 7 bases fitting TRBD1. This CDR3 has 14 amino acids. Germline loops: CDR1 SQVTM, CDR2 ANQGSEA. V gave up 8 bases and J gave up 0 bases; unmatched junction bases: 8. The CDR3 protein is CSTPGTVSTDTQYF. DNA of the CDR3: TGCAGCACCCCAGGGACAGTGAGCACAGATACGCAGTATTTT.